This entry lists 14 T cell receptor beta chains sequenced from one sample in a study of cytomegalovirus exposure and HLA in healthy donors. The PCR ran on 60 Vbeta and 13 Jbeta primers. Measured with immunoSEQ multiplex PCR; TCRdb has only the in-frame clones, and not every one. The data show about 150,000 clones, with approximately 71% seen just once and over 9.5% held by the top ten. Material for sequencing was PBMCs. These receptors were collected from a man younger than 40 in good health and CMV-seropositive.

The chain carries TRBV19 and TRBJ2-3, with unresolved D. The length of the CDR3 is 14 residues. V shed 3 bases and J shed 3 bases, with 10 bases lying between them. Germline CDR1 LNHDA, CDR2 SQIVND (reference sequence). Here the CDR3 DNA reads TGTGCCAGTAGTATTAGCCCAAGAACAGATACGCAGTATTTT. Translated: CASSISPRTDTQYF.

This clone was detected only a few times. The chain joins TRBV19 to TRBJ1-2, with 7 bases lining up with TRBD1. Germline CDR1 and CDR2: LNHDA and SQIVND (reference sequence). Trimming cost V 6 bases and J 14 bases; bases outside gene matches: 12. This CDR3 spans 12 amino acids. The CDR3 spells CASSATRQGSTF. CDR3 DNA sequence: TGTGCCAGTAGCGCAACCCGACAGGGATCAACCTTC.

This chain links TRBV5-4 with TRBJ2-5; tentatively, D is TRBD2 (5 bases). The V gene's germline CDR1 is SGHNT and CDR2 YYREEE (reference sequence). The ends were cut back, 0 bases at V and 5 bases at J, with 11 bases in the middle. The length of the CDR3 is 14 residues. CDR3 amino acids: CASSLDREGETQYF. The CDR3, as DNA: TGTGCCAGCAGCTTGGATCGGGAAGGGGAGACCCAGTACTTC.

The chain has TRBV27 and TRBJ2-5, with 9 nucleotides matching TRBD1. The DNA end is a closer match to TRBJ2-7, so the J assignment may be wrong. The CDR3 length is 14 residues. Germline assignment: CDR1 MNHEY and CDR2 SMNVEV (reference sequence). The chain's CDR3 is CASTMTGGSYEQYF. For the CDR3, the DNA is TGTGCCAGCACTATGACAGGGGGGTCCTACGAGCAGTACTTC.

This chain links TRBV5-1 with TRBJ1-6; D unclear. Germline V gene lookup returns CDR1 SGHRS and CDR2 YFSETQ. V was pared by 0 bases and J by 5 bases, with 6 bases between. This CDR3 is 14 amino acids long. The CDR3 sequence: CASSLGHDNSPLHF. CDR3 DNA: TGCGCCAGCAGCTTGGGACACGATAATTCACCCCTCCACTTT.

The chain recombines TRBV5-1 with TRBJ1-1, with TRBD1 matching over 7 bases. The V gene end was trimmed by 1 base and the J gene end by 5 bases; junction bases not matched to a gene: 8. This CDR3 has 15 residues. Per germline, CDR1 SGHRS and CDR2 YFSETQ. CDR3 sequence: CASSLYRTGWTEAFF. DNA of the CDR3: TGCGCCAGCAGCTTGTATCGGACAGGCTGGACTGAAGCTTTCTTT.

J is TRBJ2-4 and V is TRBV4-1; the D gene is possibly TRBD1 (6 bases). V lost 4 bases, J lost 2 bases, and 18 bases lay in between. The CDR3 contains 17 residues. Germline V CDR1 and CDR2: MGHRA, YSYEKL. The chain's CDR3 is CASSPTQGLPSKNIQYF. The CDR3 DNA reads as TGCGCCAGCAGCCCAACACAGGGTCTCCCTTCCAAAAACATTCAGTACTTC.

The chain has TRBV27 and TRBJ2-3; D remains unclear. Looked up from germline, CDR1 is MNHEY and CDR2 is SMNVEV (reference sequence). The CDR3 consists of 12 residues. Trimming stripped 4 bases from V and 2 bases from J, with 4 bases between. CDR3 nucleotide sequence: TGTGCCAGCAGTTCCTACACAGATACGCAGTATTTT. Residues: CASSSYTDTQYF.

The V gene is TRBV11-2, the J gene TRBJ2-3, with D tentatively TRBD1 (6 bases). V was cut by 5 bases and J by 15 bases, with 15 bases left in between. Germline values: CDR1 SGHAT, CDR2 FQNNGV. This CDR3 has 11 amino acids. The CDR3 DNA follows: TGTGCCAGCAGCCTGCAGGGGCGATCCTATTTT. This gives the protein CASSLQGRSYF. The whole variable domain, filled in from reference TRBV11-2 and TRBJ2-3, reads EAGVAQSPRYKIIEKRQSVAFWCNPISGHATLYWYQQILGQGPKLLIQFQNNGVVDDSQLPKDRFSAERLKGVDSTLKIQPAKLEDSAVYLCASSLQGRSYFGPGTRLTVL.

Remarks on this clone: At one end the junction does not follow the germline gene, possibly because of a read error. The chain joins TRBV7-7 to TRBJ2-2; D possibly corresponds to TRBD1 (6 bases). The CDR3 contains 14 residues. The V gene's germline CDR1 is SSHAT and CDR2 FNYEAQ (reference sequence). The chain's CDR3 is CASSQQGSVGELFF. CDR3 coding DNA: TGTGCTAGCAGCCAACAGGGTTCGGTCGGGGAGCTGTTTTTT.

The chain has TRBV10-1 and TRBJ2-7; a weak D match, TRBD1 (6 bases). The germline CDR1 and CDR2 sequences are WNHNN and SYGVQD (reference sequence). Deletions cut 6 bases from V and 3 bases from J, with 12 bases between. This CDR3 has 13 residues. CDR3 region: CASSPGHHYEQYF. DNA of the CDR3: TGCGCCAGCAGCCCGGGACACCACTACGAGCAGTACTTC.

In its sample, this clone was seen once. This chain connects TRBV5-5 to TRBJ2-7, with TRBD1 matching over 8 bases. CDR3 length: 15 residues. CDR1 and CDR2 from the germline V gene are SGHKS and YYEKEE (reference sequence). The V and J ends lost 4 bases and 2 bases, in that order; junction bases with no gene match: 8. CDR3 in amino acids: CASSHGQGKPYEQYF. The CDR3 nucleotides are TGTGCCAGCAGCCATGGACAGGGTAAGCCCTACGAGCAGTACTTC.

This chain connects TRBV5-1 to TRBJ2-3; a weak D match, TRBD1 (8 bases). The ends were cut back, 0 bases at V and 4 bases at J, with 12 bases in the middle. Germline V gene sequence: CDR1 SGHRS, CDR2 YFSETQ. The CDR3 spans 15 residues. CDR3: CASSLDRGRADTQYF. CDR3 nucleotide sequence: TGCGCCAGCAGCTTGGACAGGGGGAGGGCAGATACGCAGTATTTT.

The chain joins TRBV6-5 to TRBJ2-7; a possible D gene is TRBD2 (5 bases). Germline V gives CDR1 MNHEY, CDR2 SVGAGI. This CDR3 contains 11 residues. The CDR3: CERSSGYEQYF. The CDR3 nucleotides are TGTGAACGATCCTCGGGGTACGAGCAGTACTTC.